A selection of T cell receptor beta chains follows, all from one sample in a study of blood T cells in healthy people across ages. MiXCR, applied by TCRdb to the 5' RACE reads, yields one record per CDR3 protein. The data show about 900,000 distinct CDR3 sequences, with about 48% seen just once and about an eighth held by the top ten. Sequencing was performed on blood. The source is a man aged 25 to 40 in good health. CDR3s include the opening cysteine and the closing phenylalanine or tryptophan. A D gene is named only where the DNA matches it firmly. The listing skips clone size in some rows; elsewhere it reads once, few, many or a size class.

TRBJ1-5	NA	few	TRBV6-5	TGTGCCAGCAGTGCCACGGGGGCAGATCAGCCCCAGCATTTT	CASSATGADQPQHF
TRBJ1-2	TRBD1	NA	TRBV12-3/TRBV12-4	TGTGCCAGCAGTCGACAGGGGGCGGTTAACTATGGCTACACCTTC	CASSRQGAVNYGYTF
TRBJ2-3	TRBD2	NA	TRBV7-6	TGTGCCAGCAGCTTAGAAAGCGGGGGGGCTAGGAATACGCAGTATTTT	CASSLESGGARNTQYF
TRBJ2-5	NA	NA	TRBV7-2	TGTGCCAGCAGCTTGACGCTAGTCCAAGAGACCCAGTACTTC	CASSLTLVQETQYF
TRBJ2-7	TRBD1	NA	TRBV29-1	TGCAGCGTTGAAGGGGCACCGGGACAGGGGTACTCCTACGAGCAGTACTTC	CSVEGAPGQGYSYEQYF
TRBJ2-7	TRBD1	NA	TRBV3-1	TGTGCCAGCAGCCAAGATTTTACCGGGACAGGGCAATACGAGCAGTACTTC	CASSQDFTGTGQYEQYF
TRBJ2-7	TRBD1	once	TRBV27	TGTGCCAGCAGTGCGAACTCCCCGGGACAGGGGCAACACGAGCAGTACTTC	CASSANSPGQGQHEQYF
TRBJ1-2	NA	few	TRBV27	TGTGCCAGCAGTGTATCGTCCGGGAATGGCTACACCTTC	CASSVSSGNGYTF
TRBJ2-7	TRBD1	few	TRBV4-1	TGCGCCAGCAGCCAAGATCCTTGGGACAGGGGGTCCTACGAGCAGTACTTC	CASSQDPWDRGSYEQYF
TRBJ2-3	TRBD2	many	TRBV7-2	TGTGCCAGCAGCTTATCATCGAGCGGGGGGGCTTCCTTTCGGACAGATACGCAGTATTTT	CASSLSSSGGASFRTDTQYF
TRBJ2-7	TRBD2	NA	TRBV6-1	TGTGCCAGCAGTGACGGACGGACTAGCGAGCAGTACTTC	CASSDGRTSEQYF
TRBJ1-1	NA	few	TRBV2	TGTGCCAGCAGTGAAAGACTGACCACTGAAGCTTTCTTT	CASSERLTTEAFF
TRBJ2-6	NA	NA	TRBV21-1	TGTGCCAGCAGCAAGAGTCACAGGGGGCCTAGCTCTGGGGCCAACGTCCTGACTTTC	CASSKSHRGPSSGANVLTF
TRBJ1-5	NA	NA	TRBV28	TGTGCCAGCAGTTCCCCACAGGGCTGGCAGCCCCAGCATTTT	CASSSPQGWQPQHF
TRBJ1-1	TRBD1	NA	TRBV28	TGTGCCAGCAGTTACCCGAGACAGGGAAGCACTGAAGCTTTCTTT	CASSYPRQGSTEAFF
TRBJ2-2	NA	NA	TRBV29-1	TGCAGCGTCGACGAGGTAAACACCGGGGAGCTGTTTTTT	CSVDEVNTGELFF
TRBJ2-5	TRBD2	NA	TRBV5-1	TGCGCCAGCAGCCCCGGGACTAGGATTCTCAATGAGCAGTACTTC	CASSPGTRILNEQYF
TRBJ1-5	NA	NA	TRBV28	TGTGCCAGCAGTTTGTCTCTCCGGGGGTGGCCCCAGCATTTT	CASSLSLRGWPQHF
TRBJ2-7	NA	few	TRBV14	TGTGCCAGCAGCCCCCGGGGCGTCTCCTACGAGCAGTACTTC	CASSPRGVSYEQYF
TRBJ2-7	TRBD2	NA	TRBV6-2/TRBV6-3	TGTGCCACCAGCAGGTGGGGAGGGTCCATCATCGAGCAGTACTTC	CATSRWGGSIIEQYF
TRBJ1-2	NA	many	TRBV7-9	TGTGCCAGCAGCTTCGAGTCCCGTAGGCCCCTAGAAGGGTACACCTTC	CASSFESRRPLEGYTF